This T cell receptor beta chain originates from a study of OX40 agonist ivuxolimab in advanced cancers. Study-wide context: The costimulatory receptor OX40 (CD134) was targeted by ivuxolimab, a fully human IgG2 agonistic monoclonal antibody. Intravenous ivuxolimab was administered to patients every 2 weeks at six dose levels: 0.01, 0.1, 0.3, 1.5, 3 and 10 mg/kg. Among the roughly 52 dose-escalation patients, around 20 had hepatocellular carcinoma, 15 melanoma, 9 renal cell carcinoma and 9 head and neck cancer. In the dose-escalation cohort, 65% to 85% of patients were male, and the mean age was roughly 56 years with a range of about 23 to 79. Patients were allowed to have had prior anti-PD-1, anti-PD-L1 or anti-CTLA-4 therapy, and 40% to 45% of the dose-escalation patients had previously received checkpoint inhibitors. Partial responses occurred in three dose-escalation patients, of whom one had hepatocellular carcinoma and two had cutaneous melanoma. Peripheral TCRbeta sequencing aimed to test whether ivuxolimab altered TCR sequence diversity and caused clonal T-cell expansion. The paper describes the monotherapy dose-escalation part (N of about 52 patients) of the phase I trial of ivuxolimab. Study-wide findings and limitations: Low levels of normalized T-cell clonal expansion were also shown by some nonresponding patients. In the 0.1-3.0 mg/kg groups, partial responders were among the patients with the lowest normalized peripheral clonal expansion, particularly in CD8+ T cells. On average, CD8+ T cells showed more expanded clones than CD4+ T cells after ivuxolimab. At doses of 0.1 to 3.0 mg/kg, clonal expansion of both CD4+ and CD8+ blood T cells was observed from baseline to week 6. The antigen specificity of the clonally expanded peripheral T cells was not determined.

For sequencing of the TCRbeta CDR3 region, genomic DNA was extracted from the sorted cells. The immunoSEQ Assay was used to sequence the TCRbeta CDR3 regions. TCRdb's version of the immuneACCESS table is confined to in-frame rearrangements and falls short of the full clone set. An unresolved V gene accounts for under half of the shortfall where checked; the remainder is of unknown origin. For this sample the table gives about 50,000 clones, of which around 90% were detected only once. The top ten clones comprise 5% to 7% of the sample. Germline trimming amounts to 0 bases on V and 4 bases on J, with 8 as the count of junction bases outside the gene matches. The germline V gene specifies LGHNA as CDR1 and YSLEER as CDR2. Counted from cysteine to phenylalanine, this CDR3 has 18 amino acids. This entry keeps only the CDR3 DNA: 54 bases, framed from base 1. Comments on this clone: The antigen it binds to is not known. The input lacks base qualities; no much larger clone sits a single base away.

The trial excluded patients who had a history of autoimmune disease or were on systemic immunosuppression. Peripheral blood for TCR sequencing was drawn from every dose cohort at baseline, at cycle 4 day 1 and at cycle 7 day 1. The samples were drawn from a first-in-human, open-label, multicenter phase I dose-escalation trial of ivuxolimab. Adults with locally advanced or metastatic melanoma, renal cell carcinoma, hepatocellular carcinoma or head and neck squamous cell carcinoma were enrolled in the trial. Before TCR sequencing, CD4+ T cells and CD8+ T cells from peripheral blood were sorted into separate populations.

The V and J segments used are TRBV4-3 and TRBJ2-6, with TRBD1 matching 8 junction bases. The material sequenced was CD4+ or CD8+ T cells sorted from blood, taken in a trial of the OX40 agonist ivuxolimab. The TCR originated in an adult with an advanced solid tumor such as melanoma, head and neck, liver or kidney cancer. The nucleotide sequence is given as TGCGCCAGCAGCCAAGATCAGGGGGCGGTGGCCGGGGCCAACGTCCTGACTTTC. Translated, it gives CASSQDQGAVAGANVLTF.